The entry below describes one T cell receptor beta chain. The data were produced by immunoSEQ multiplex PCR, yet TCRdb's version contains in-frame clones alone and is incomplete. The data hold about 11,000 clones, with over 80% observed a single time. This specimen belongs to a study of blood T cell repertoires in COVID-19. The junction had 5 bases not matched to a gene; V was cut back by 4 bases and J by 2 bases. Germline loops: CDR1 MNHEY, CDR2 SVGEGT. The CDR3 is made up of 15 amino acids. Sequenced input: peripheral blood. The chain uses TRBV6-2 or TRBV6-3 and TRBJ2-5; 9 bases agree with TRBD2. The TCR originated in a man between 70 and 80 years old with active COVID-19. The CDR3 loop is CASSSPGLAQETQYF. The CDR3 DNA reads as TGTGCCAGCAGTTCCCCGGGACTAGCACAAGAGACCCAGTACTTC.